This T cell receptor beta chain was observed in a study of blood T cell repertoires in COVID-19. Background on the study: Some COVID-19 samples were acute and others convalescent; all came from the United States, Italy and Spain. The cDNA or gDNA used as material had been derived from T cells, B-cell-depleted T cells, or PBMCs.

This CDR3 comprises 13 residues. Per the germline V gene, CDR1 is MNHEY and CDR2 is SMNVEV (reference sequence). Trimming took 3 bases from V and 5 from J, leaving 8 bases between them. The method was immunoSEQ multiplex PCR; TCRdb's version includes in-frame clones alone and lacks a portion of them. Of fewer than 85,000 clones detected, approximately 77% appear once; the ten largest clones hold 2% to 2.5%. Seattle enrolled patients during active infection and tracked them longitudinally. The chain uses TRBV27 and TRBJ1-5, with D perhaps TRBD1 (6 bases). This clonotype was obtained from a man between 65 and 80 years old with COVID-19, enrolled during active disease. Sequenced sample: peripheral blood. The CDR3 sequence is CASSFDRYQPQHF. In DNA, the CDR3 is TGTGCCAGCAGTTTCGACAGGTATCAGCCCCAGCATTTT.